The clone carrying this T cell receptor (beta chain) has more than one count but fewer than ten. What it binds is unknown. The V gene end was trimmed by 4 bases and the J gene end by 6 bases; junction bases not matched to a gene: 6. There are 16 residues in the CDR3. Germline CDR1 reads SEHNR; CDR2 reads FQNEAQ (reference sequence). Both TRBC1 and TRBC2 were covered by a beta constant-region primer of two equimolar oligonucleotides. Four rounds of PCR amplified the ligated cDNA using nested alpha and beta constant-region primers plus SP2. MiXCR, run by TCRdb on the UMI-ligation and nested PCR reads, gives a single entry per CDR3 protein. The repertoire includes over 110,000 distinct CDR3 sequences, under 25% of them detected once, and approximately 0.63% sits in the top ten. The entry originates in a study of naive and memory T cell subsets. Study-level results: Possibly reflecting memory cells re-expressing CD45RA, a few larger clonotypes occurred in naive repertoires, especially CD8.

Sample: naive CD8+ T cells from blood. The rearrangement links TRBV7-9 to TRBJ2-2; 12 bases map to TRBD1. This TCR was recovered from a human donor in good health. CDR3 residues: CASSWTGTGGSGELFF. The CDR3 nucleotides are TGTGCCAGCAGCTGGACCGGGACAGGGGGCTCCGGGGAGCTGTTTTTT.